A selection of T cell receptor beta chains follows, all from one sample in a study of response to subunit inactivated influenza vaccine. TCRdb itself ran the RT-PCR reads through MiXCR, one entry per CDR3 protein. The table lists approximately 200,000 distinct CDR3 sequences, about 15% of them singletons, with about 28% in the top ten. Sample: CD8+ T cells sorted from PBMCs, taken more than 4 days after vaccination. These receptors were taken from a man aged 50 to 60 who received an inactivated influenza vaccine. Both conserved end residues are part of each CDR3. Each record gives: D gene, J gene, V gene, clone size, CDR3 DNA, CDR3 protein. The D gene is left open where the match is weak. Not all rows give a size; the values are once, few, many and, for expanded clones, a class.

TRBD2,TRBJ2-2,TRBV12-3/TRBV12-4,-,TGTGCCAGCAGTTTTCTAGCGGGAGCGAACACCGGGGAGCTGTTTTTT,CASSFLAGANTGELFF
TRBD1,TRBJ2-6,TRBV11-1,few,TGTGCCAGCAGCTTAGCCAGGACAGGGGTGGCCGGGGCCAACGTCCTGACTTTC,CASSLARTGVAGANVLTF
-,TRBJ2-1,TRBV11-2,few,TGTGCCAGCAGCTTCGGTCACAATGAGCAGTTCTTC,CASSFGHNEQFF
-,TRBJ2-7,TRBV20-1,few,TGCAGTGCTAATGGCGGGGGCGACACCTACGAGCAGTACTTC,CSANGGGDTYEQYF
TRBD1,TRBJ2-7,TRBV20-1,once,TGCAGTGCTAGACTGAACAGGGGGCTCTACGAGCAGTACTTC,CSARLNRGLYEQYF
-,TRBJ1-2,TRBV7-9,-,TGTGCCAGCAGCCTCAATCGGGGCTACACCTTC,CASSLNRGYTF
-,TRBJ2-3,TRBV14,few,TGTGCCAGCAGCCTCGGATGGGGGAGCACAGATACGCAGTATTTT,CASSLGWGSTDTQYF
TRBD2,TRBJ2-7,TRBV9,few,TGTGCCAGCAGCGCCGGACTAGCGGGAACCCTGGAGGGGCAGTACTTC,CASSAGLAGTLEGQYF
TRBD1,TRBJ2-1,TRBV7-6,few,TGTGCCAGCAGCGAGCAGGGGGCTGGTTACAATGAGCAGTTCTTC,CASSEQGAGYNEQFF
TRBD2,TRBJ2-7,TRBV4-2,few,TGTGCCAGCAGCCCCGCTAGCGGGGGATACGAGCAGTACTTC,CASSPASGGYEQYF
TRBD2,TRBJ2-7,TRBV7-2,-,TGTGCCAGCAGCTTCGGGGGGGCCCCCTCCTACGAGCAGTACTTC,CASSFGGAPSYEQYF
-,TRBJ2-2,TRBV6-5,-,TGTGCCAGCAGTTACCGGGCGGCCCGTTCGGCCGGGGAGCTGTTTTTT,CASSYRAARSAGELFF
TRBD2,TRBJ2-3,TRBV9,many,TGTGCCAGTTCTCTCGCGGGAGAGTTAGGTACGCAGTATTTT,CASSLAGELGTQYF
-,TRBJ2-7,TRBV11-2,many,TGTGCCAGCAGCTTAGGTGGGGGGTACGAGCAGTACTTC,CASSLGGGYEQYF
-,TRBJ2-3,TRBV7-6,few,TGTGCCAGCAGCGAAAATGTACAGTTAACAGATACGCAGTATTTT,CASSENVQLTDTQYF
-,TRBJ2-5,TRBV30,many,TGTGCCAGTTCAGATCGGCTACTGGAGACCCAGTACTTC,CASSDRLLETQYF
-,TRBJ2-7,TRBV19,-,TGTGCCAGTAGTGCGGGACTTGGGACCTCCTACGAGCAGTACTTC,CASSAGLGTSYEQYF
-,TRBJ2-7,TRBV5-1,many,TGCGCCAGCAGCTTGGTTGGGGACGAGCAGTACTTC,CASSLVGDEQYF
-,TRBJ2-1,TRBV20-1,once,TGCTGTGCTAGAGAGGCGCGGACCTCCTACAATGAGCAGTTCTTC,CCAREARTSYNEQFF
TRBD2,TRBJ2-7,TRBV18,-,TGTGCCAGCTTTTTAGCGGGAGACCACGAGCAGTACTTC,CASFLAGDHEQYF
-,TRBJ2-5,TRBV9,few,TGTGCCAGCAGCGTCGGGACCTCAGGGCAAGAGACCCAGTACTTC,CASSVGTSGQETQYF
-,TRBJ1-5,TRBV28,once,TGTGCCAGCAGTTCCGACGGCCAGGTAGGCAATCAGCCCCAGCATTTT,CASSSDGQVGNQPQHF
-,TRBJ1-4,TRBV6-6,few,TGTGCCAGCAGTTACCACCTCGGTGAAAAACTGTTTTTT,CASSYHLGEKLFF
TRBD2,TRBJ2-1,TRBV7-8,-,TGTGCCAGCAGTTTAGGTTATCTAGCGGGAGGGCCATTCCCCTACAATGAGCAGTTCTTC,CASSLGYLAGGPFPYNEQFF
-,TRBJ2-5,TRBV6-5,few,TGTGCCAGCAGTTACTCGATGAGGGATCGAGAGACCCAGTACTTC,CASSYSMRDRETQYF
TRBD2,TRBJ2-3,TRBV20-1,few,TGCAGTGCTAGCTGGTTACTAGCGGGGTACCACACAGATACGCAGTATTTT,CSASWLLAGYHTDTQYF
TRBD2,TRBJ2-1,TRBV27,many,TGTGCCAGCAGTTTACTAGCGGAGACTTACAATGAGCAGTTCTTC,CASSLLAETYNEQFF
-,TRBJ2-1,TRBV7-8,few,TGTGCCAGCGGAAGTCCAGGCAATGAGCAGTTCTTC,CASGSPGNEQFF
-,TRBJ1-6,TRBV9,-,TGTGCCAGCAGCGTAGCTGGTCAGGCTCCCTCCGCCCTCCACTTT,CASSVAGQAPSALHF
TRBD2,TRBJ2-1,TRBV20-1,-,TGCAGTGCTAGACCACTGGGACTAGCGGGAGGAATCGAGCAGTTCTTC,CSARPLGLAGGIEQFF
-,TRBJ1-3,TRBV7-8,few,TGTGCCAGCAGCATAGAGGGTACTCACTCCTCTGGAAACACCATATATTTT,CASSIEGTHSSGNTIYF
TRBD2,TRBJ2-7,TRBV12-3/TRBV12-4,few,TGTGCCAGCACTTTCTATCCGGGGGGCTCCTACGAGCAGTACTTC,CASTFYPGGSYEQYF